These 27 T cell receptor beta chains share one sample of origin, sequenced in a study of blood T cell repertoires in COVID-19. The data were produced by immunoSEQ multiplex PCR, yet TCRdb's version contains in-frame clones alone and is incomplete. The sample records 150,000 to 200,000 clones, about four fifths being singletons. The specimen was peripheral blood. The receptors come from a human donor with acute or convalescent COVID-19. The donor label of this sample is uncertain.

The chain uses TRBV2 and TRBJ1-1; D uncertain. The ends were cut back, 4 bases at V and 1 base at J, with 10 bases in the middle. The CDR3 is 14 residues long. CDR1 SNHLY and CDR2 FYNNEI come from the germline V gene. In DNA, the CDR3 is TGTGCCAGCAGTGGAGGCTCCCCGAACACTGAAGCTTTCTTT. Its translation is CASSGGSPNTEAFF.

This rearrangement joins TRBV12-3 or TRBV12-4 to TRBJ2-2, with a tentative D call TRBD2 (5 bases). The CDR3 length is 13 residues. Between the trimmed V and J ends, which lost 8 bases and 4 bases, there was a span of 11 bases. CDR3 nucleotides: TGTGCCAGCGGAGGTTTGCCCACCGGGGAGCTGTTTTTT. It translates to CASGGLPTGELFF.

The chain joins TRBV18 to TRBJ2-7, with 7 bases lining up with TRBD2. The CDR3 covers 12 residues. Germline V gene data show CDR1 as KGHSH and CDR2 as LQKENI. The J segment lost 2 bases and the V segment lost 11 bases, leaving 6 bases of the junction unmatched. CDR3 DNA: TGTGCCGCTGGGGGGGACCCCTACGAGCAGTACTTC. It specifies CAAGGDPYEQYF.

V and J are TRBV28 and TRBJ1-4, with D perhaps TRBD1 (6 bases). The germline V gene encodes CDR1 MDHEN and CDR2 SYDVKM. The ends were cut back, 4 bases at V and 8 bases at J, with 20 bases in the middle. The CDR3 consists of 16 residues. The DNA for the CDR3 is TGTGCCAGCAGTTCGACGGGACCAGGGCAGGGGGAAAAACTGTTTTTT. The encoded protein is CASSSTGPGQGEKLFF.

This chain links TRBV11-3 with TRBJ2-7; 7 bases fit TRBD1. After removal of 5 bases from V and 5 bases from J, the junction contained 6 bases not matched to a gene. CDR1 SGHNT and CDR2 YENEEA come from the germline V gene. The CDR3 is 13 residues long. This CDR3 is CASSGNRGDEQYF. The CDR3, as DNA: TGTGCCAGCAGCGGTAACAGGGGAGACGAGCAGTACTTC.

This clone was observed once. This chain connects TRBV7-3 to TRBJ2-4; 8 bases fit TRBD2. CDR1 and CDR2 (germline): SGHTA, FQGTGA. CDR3 length equals 15 residues. With V trimmed by 8 bases and J by 1 base, 7 bases remained unmatched. The CDR3 nucleotides read TGTGCCAGCTTTAGGGTAGCGGGGGCCAAAAACATTCAGTACTTC. Amino acid sequence: CASFRVAGAKNIQYF.

The sample holds a few counts of this clone. The V gene is TRBV28, the J gene TRBJ2-7; TRBD1 matches at 7 bases. V lost 6 bases and J lost 2; bases outside the gene matches: 10. Germline V lookup: CDR1 MDHEN, CDR2 SYDVKM. The length of the CDR3 is 15 residues. CDR3 protein: CASSFSLGTAYEQYF. CDR3 coding DNA: TGTGCCAGCAGCTTCTCCCTGGGGACAGCCTACGAGCAGTACTTC.

The J gene is TRBJ2-1, the V gene TRBV11-3, with 8 bases aligning to TRBD1. V shed 3 bases, J shed 5 bases, and the junction held 6 bases outside the gene matches. This CDR3 region has 15 residues. The germline gives CDR1 SGHNT, CDR2 YENEEA. The chain's CDR3 is CASSFGQGSHNEQFF. The DNA of the CDR3 is TGTGCCAGCAGCTTTGGACAGGGTTCCCACAATGAGCAGTTCTTC.

The rearrangement uses TRBV13 and TRBJ1-3, with D possibly TRBD1 on 5 matching bases. The CDR3 length is 17 residues. V lost 4 bases, J lost 0 bases, and 16 bases lay in between. The germline V gene has CDR1 PRHDT and CDR2 FYEKMQ (reference sequence). CDR3 nucleotide sequence: TGTGCCAGCAGCTCCGAGGGCGGGGGGATCTCTGGAAACACCATATATTTT. Amino acid sequence: CASSSEGGGISGNTIYF.

J is TRBJ2-7 and V is TRBV28; no firm D call. V was trimmed by 3 bases and J by 0 bases, leaving 24 bases between them. Germline V gene sequence: CDR1 MDHEN, CDR2 SYDVKM. This CDR3 has 19 amino acids. CDR3 protein: CASSFPVREVGHSSYEQYF. CDR3 bases: TGTGCCAGCAGTTTCCCGGTGAGAGAGGTCGGCCATAGCTCCTACGAGCAGTACTTC.

The rearrangement uses TRBV7-2 and TRBJ2-7; D may be TRBD1 (5 bases). The CDR3 is 14 residues long. Germline CDR1 and CDR2: SGHTA and FQGNSA. V was trimmed by 5 bases and J by 3 bases, leaving 14 bases between them. CDR3 coding DNA: TGTGCCAGCAGCGTAGGCAGGGTAAGCTACGAGCAGTACTTC. Translated, it gives CASSVGRVSYEQYF.

The chain uses TRBV7-7 and TRBJ2-1, with D perhaps TRBD1 (6 bases). CDR3 length: 15 residues. Germline-derived CDR1 and CDR2 are SSHAT and FNYEAQ (reference sequence). Trimming stripped 6 bases from V and 0 bases from J, with 12 bases between. DNA of the CDR3: TGTGCCAGCAGTTTCGACAGGAGCTCCTACAATGAGCAGTTCTTC. Its protein is CASSFDRSSYNEQFF.

This chain connects TRBV12-3 or TRBV12-4 to TRBJ1-3, with a weak D call TRBD1 (5 bases). Trimming shortened V by 6 bases and J by 7 bases, and 13 bases separated the two germline ends. The CDR3 is 13 amino acids. Here the CDR3 reads CASSLGGANTIYF. The DNA of the CDR3 is TGTGCCAGCAGCCTGGGAGGGGCGAACACCATATATTTT.

The chain links TRBV7-2 to TRBJ1-2; 9 bases match TRBD1. In germline, CDR1 is SGHTA, CDR2 FQGNSA. This CDR3 has 17 amino acids. J was trimmed by 3 bases and V by 5 bases; bases with no gene match: 13. CDR3 region: CASSISLDRGRYYGYTF. The CDR3 coding sequence is TGTGCCAGCAGCATCAGTCTCGACAGGGGGAGGTACTATGGCTACACCTTC.

This sequence joins TRBV5-1 and TRBJ1-2; D may be TRBD1 (6 bases). The CDR3 is 15 residues long. V lost 4 bases and J 6 bases, leaving 19 bases between the germline ends. CDR1 SGHRS and CDR2 YFSETQ come from the germline V gene. This chain's CDR3 is CASSHPQDRLDGYTF. For the CDR3, the DNA is TGCGCCAGCAGCCACCCTCAAGACAGGCTCGATGGCTACACCTTC.

The rearrangement joins TRBV7-9 to TRBJ1-2; 9 bases line up with TRBD1. This CDR3 spans 18 amino acids. CDR1 and CDR2 (germline): SEHNR, FQNEAQ (reference sequence). V shed 4 bases, J shed 3 bases, and the junction held 15 bases outside the gene matches. The DNA for the CDR3 is TGTGCCAGCAGCTCGAGCCGGGACAGGGCTCCGGGGTACTATGGCTACACCTTC. Translating gives CASSSSRDRAPGYYGYTF. Supplemented by reference TRBV7-9 and TRBJ1-2, the full variable domain reads DTGVSQNPRHKITKRGQNVTFRCDPISEHNRLYWYRQTLGQGPEFLTYFQNEAQLEKSRLLSDRFSAERPKGSFSTLEIQRTEQGDSAMYLCASSSSRDRAPGYYGYTFGSGTRLTVV.

This clone was counted once. This chain joins TRBV27 and TRBJ2-5; the D gene is possibly TRBD2 (7 bases). Trimming removed 4 bases from V and 2 bases from J, with 14 bases in between. CDR3 length: 15 residues. Per germline, CDR1 MNHEY and CDR2 SMNVEV (reference sequence). CDR3 in DNA: TGTGCCAGCAGTTCCGCGGGGGCCGGACAAGAGACCCAGTACTTC. Translating gives CASSSAGAGQETQYF.

J is TRBJ1-2 and V is TRBV5-6, with a possible D match to TRBD1 (5 bases). This CDR3 has 15 amino acids. The germline V gene encodes CDR1 SGHDT and CDR2 YYEEEE. The ends were cut back, 0 bases at V and 3 bases at J, with 12 bases in the middle. This CDR3 reads CASSLGAGRDYGYTF. The CDR3 region has the DNA TGTGCCAGCAGCTTGGGGGCAGGGAGGGACTATGGCTACACCTTC. The entire variable domain, with the rest obtained from reference TRBV5-6 and TRBJ1-2, is as follows: DAGVTQSPTHLIKTRGQQVTLRCSPKSGHDTVSWYQQALGQGPQFIFQYYEEEERQRGNFPDRFSGHQFPNYSSELNVNALLLGDSALYLCASSLGAGRDYGYTFGSGTRLTVV.

The gene calls are TRBV5-1 and TRBJ2-5; D might be TRBD2 (5 bases). Between the trimmed V and J ends, which lost 0 bases and 5 bases, there was a span of 17 bases. Germline V lookup: CDR1 SGHRS, CDR2 YFSETQ. The CDR3 consists of 16 residues. The CDR3, as DNA: TGCGCCAGCAGCTTGGAAGTGGTCGCCCGGAGGGAGACCCAGTACTTC. It is translated as CASSLEVVARRETQYF.

The V gene is TRBV7-2, the J gene TRBJ2-7; D is perhaps TRBD1 (6 bases). This CDR3 region has 14 residues. The germline gives CDR1 SGHTA, CDR2 FQGNSA. The ends were cut back, 5 bases at V and 1 base at J, with 12 bases in the middle. The CDR3 sequence: CASSLDSGSYEQYF. CDR3 coding DNA: TGTGCCAGCAGCCTGGACAGTGGTTCCTACGAGCAGTACTTC.

The CDR3 DNA reads as TGTGCCAGCAGCACCCGGGTGGGACACCACTTATTAGACAACACAGATACGCAGTATTTT. This gives the protein CASSTRVGHHLLDNTDTQYF. The chain is built from TRBV5-5 and TRBJ2-3; D possibly corresponds to TRBD1 (6 bases). CDR3 length equals 20 residues. Germline CDR1 and CDR2: SGHKS and YYEKEE (reference sequence). V was clipped by 4 bases and J by 2 bases, with 29 bases between them.

V and J are TRBV4-1 and TRBJ1-2; 7 bases match TRBD1. The V gene end was trimmed by 4 bases and the J gene end by 7 bases; junction bases not matched to a gene: 6. Per the germline V gene, CDR1 is MGHRA and CDR2 is YSYEKL. CDR3 length equals 13 residues. CDR3 nucleotide sequence: TGCGCCAGCAGCCGGGACAGACGACTTGGCTACACCTTC. Its translation: CASSRDRRLGYTF.

The count of this clone is one. J is TRBJ1-1 and V is TRBV19, with TRBD1 as a possible D gene (5 bases). Germline-derived CDR1 and CDR2 are LNHDA and SQIVND (reference sequence). V was cut by 7 bases and J by 3 bases, with 12 bases left in between. This CDR3 contains 13 residues. This CDR3 reads CASTRTRDTEAFF. CDR3 nucleotide sequence: TGTGCCAGTACCCGAACCAGGGACACTGAAGCTTTCTTT.

The chain combines TRBV5-8 with TRBJ2-5; TRBD1 matches at 9 bases. After removal of 4 bases from V and 5 bases from J, the junction contained 15 bases not matched to a gene. This CDR3 region has 17 residues. From germline, CDR1 is SGHTS and CDR2 YDEGEE. In DNA form, the CDR3 reads TGTGCCAGCAGCCCCCCCACGGAACAGGGGGCGCGGGAGACCCAGTACTTC. Translated: CASSPPTEQGARETQYF.

The chain's CDR3 is CASSSGDQPQHF. In DNA form, the CDR3 reads TGTGCCAGCAGTTCAGGGGATCAGCCCCAGCATTTT. V gene TRBV6-5 combines with J gene TRBJ1-5; maybe TRBD1 (6 bases). Trimming removed 4 bases at V and 5 bases at J, with 6 bases between. This CDR3 has 12 amino acids. Germline V gene sequence: CDR1 MNHEY, CDR2 SVGAGI.

This chain links TRBV30 with TRBJ2-6; 7 bases match TRBD2. V dropped 4 bases and J dropped 0; count of bases not matched to a gene: 9. The CDR3 is 17 amino acids. CDR1 is GTSNPN and CDR2 is SVGIG in the germline V gene (reference sequence). In nucleotides, the CDR3 is TGTGCCTGGACCTTTGGGGAGGGGTACTCTGGGGCCAACGTCCTGACTTTC. Amino acids: CAWTFGEGYSGANVLTF.

This clone was seen only once. This chain uses TRBV7-9 with TRBJ2-7; the match to TRBD1 covers 8 bases. This CDR3 spans 13 amino acids. Trimming took 1 base from V and 5 from J; bases not matched to a gene: 1. CDR1 is SEHNR, CDR2 FQNEAQ, per germline (reference sequence). The CDR3 DNA reads as TGTGCCAGCAGCTTAGACAGGGGGGACGAGCAGTACTTC. Translation gives CASSLDRGDEQYF.